The 26 T cell receptor beta chains below all came from one sample that was sequenced in a study of T cells in Graves' hyperthyroidism and ophthalmopathy (dated by TCRdb to the late 2010s). Libraries were made using multiplex PCR. TCRdb shows the sequencer as Illumina HiSeq 2000. The TCR beta CDR3 regions were amplified from RNA transcripts. A first-round RT-PCR of the TCR CDR3 used the HTBI primer set with the Qiagen OneStep RT-PCR kit. TCRdb ran its own pipeline on the public reads, namely fastp trimming at Q25 and MiXCR clone calling, and kept in-frame beta chains. Merged by CDR3 protein, the rows form single entries marked with the most common genes and DNA. The sample data list hundreds of thousands of distinct CDR3 sequences, and 13% to 15% of these were observed just once. Together, the top ten hold around 13% of the sample. Sequencing was performed on blood. These receptors all come from a woman between 50 and 59 years old with Graves' ophthalmopathy.

This clonotype was detected many times. This sequence joins TRBV2 and TRBJ2-2, with 9 nucleotides matching TRBD2. Germline V gives CDR1 SNHLY, CDR2 FYNNEI. Trimming cost V 0 bases and J 1 base; bases outside gene matches: 0. The CDR3 has 16 residues. The CDR3 here is CASSEASGRNTGELFF. For the CDR3, the DNA is TGTGCCAGCAGTGAAGCTAGCGGGAGGAACACCGGGGAGCTGTTTTTT.

The V gene is TRBV6-2 or TRBV6-3, the J gene TRBJ2-7, with D hard to call. The CDR3 is made up of 12 amino acids. V shed 3 bases and J shed 7 bases, with 10 bases lying between them. The germline V gene has CDR1 MNHEY and CDR2 SVGEGT. The CDR3: CASSYVAFEQYF. The DNA for the CDR3 is TGTGCCAGCAGTTATGTTGCTTTTGAGCAGTACTTC.

This clonotype was counted at least ten times. The chain recombines TRBV20-1 with TRBJ2-1, with 14 bases aligning to TRBD2. Germline loops: CDR1 DFQATT, CDR2 SNEGSKA (reference sequence). The CDR3 is 15 amino acids. After removal of 3 bases from V and 8 bases from J, the junction contained 6 bases not matched to a gene. CDR3 amino acids: CSASPGLAGVYEQFF. CDR3 bases: TGCAGTGCTAGTCCGGGACTAGCGGGAGTATATGAGCAGTTCTTC.

This clonotype was recorded many times. This chain connects TRBV2 to TRBJ2-1; D remains unclear. CDR1 SNHLY and CDR2 FYNNEI come from the germline V gene. There are 13 residues in the CDR3. V lost 1 base, J lost 7 bases, and 8 bases lay in between. The CDR3 loop reads CASSEGPRNEQFF. As DNA, the CDR3 is TGTGCCAGCAGTGAAGGCCCGAGGAATGAGCAGTTCTTC.

This clonotype was seen many times. The chain recombines TRBV6-2 or TRBV6-3 with TRBJ2-1, with 10 bases lining up with TRBD2. The length of the CDR3 is 16 residues. V shed 5 bases, J shed 7 bases, and the junction held 11 bases outside the gene matches. From germline, CDR1 is MNHEY and CDR2 SVGEGT. The CDR3 here is CASSRRTSGRGNEQFF. The CDR3, as DNA: TGTGCCAGCAGTAGACGGACTAGCGGAAGGGGAAATGAGCAGTTCTTC.

This clonotype was found many times. This rearrangement joins TRBV28 to TRBJ2-7; 10 bases are a match to TRBD2. Per the germline V gene, CDR1 is MDHEN and CDR2 is SYDVKM. Unmatched junction bases numbered 8, after V lost 6 bases and J lost 3 bases. The CDR3 has 15 residues. The CDR3 DNA reads TGTGCCAGCAGGCCCCCGGGACTAGCGAGCTACGAGCAGTACTTC. It encodes CASRPPGLASYEQYF.

This clonotype was recorded many times. The chain joins TRBV13 to TRBJ2-7; TRBD2 aligns across 9 bases. Germline V gene data show CDR1 as PRHDT and CDR2 as FYEKMQ (reference sequence). The CDR3 loop spans 15 amino acids. The junction had 6 bases not matched to a gene; V was cut back by 3 bases and J by 3 bases. This CDR3 is CASSFRLAENYEQYF. The CDR3 DNA reads TGTGCCAGCAGCTTTAGACTAGCGGAAAACTACGAGCAGTACTTC.

This clonotype was found a few times. The CDR3 ends on some other residue instead of the conserved phenylalanine or tryptophan, so this is likely a read error. The chain recombines TRBV11-2 with TRBJ2-5; D may be TRBD1 (6 bases). CDR1 and CDR2 (germline): SGHAT, FQNNGV. V lost 0 bases, J lost 5 bases, and 13 bases lay in between. The CDR3 consists of 15 residues. The CDR3 region has the DNA TGTGCCAGCAGCTTAGAAAGGGGGTCGGGGGAGACCCAGTACCTC. It translates to CASSLERGSGETQYL.

J is TRBJ1-2 and V is TRBV2; 7 positions match TRBD1. V gave up 6 bases and J gave up 7 bases; unmatched junction bases: 8. CDR3 size: 13 residues. Per the germline V gene, CDR1 is SNHLY and CDR2 is FYNNEI. This chain's CDR3 is CASRDRWRGGYTF. The CDR3 DNA follows: TGTGCCAGCAGGGACAGGTGGAGGGGTGGCTACACCTTC.

This clonotype has at least ten counts. The genes are TRBV12-3 or TRBV12-4 and TRBJ2-3, with a weak D call TRBD2 (5 bases). This CDR3 spans 15 amino acids. Trimming took 3 bases from V and 0 from J, leaving 10 bases between them. The CDR3 here is CASSLLATSTDTQYF. CDR3 bases: TGTGCCAGCAGTTTGCTAGCTACTAGCACAGATACGCAGTATTTT.

This clonotype was seen a single time. One base away lies a much larger clone, so this may be a sequencing read error. This rearrangement joins TRBV28 to TRBJ2-3; TRBD2 matches at 8 bases. The CDR3 totals 15 residues. With 6 bases clipped from V and 9 bases from J, the junction kept 14 bases outside the gene matches. The germline CDR1 and CDR2 sequences are MDHEN and SYDVKM. CDR3 sequence reads: CASSSLTGGPGTQYF. CDR3 in DNA: TGTGCCAGCAGCAGCCTAACGGGAGGGCCAGGGACGCAGTATTTT.

The chain is built from TRBV7-9 and TRBJ1-2; D gene ambiguous. V was clipped by 4 bases and J by 0 bases, with 9 bases between them. The CDR3 has 14 amino acids. The germline V gene encodes CDR1 SEHNR and CDR2 FQNEAQ (reference sequence). The CDR3 DNA reads as TGTGCCAGCAGCTCAATCTCTCCTAACTATGGCTACACCTTC. Translating it yields CASSSISPNYGYTF. Filled out from reference TRBV7-9 and TRBJ1-2, the complete variable domain reads DTGVSQNPRHKITKRGQNVTFRCDPISEHNRLYWYRQTLGQGPEFLTYFQNEAQLEKSRLLSDRFSAERPKGSFSTLEIQRTEQGDSAMYLCASSSISPNYGYTFGSGTRLTVV.

The V call is TRBV4-3, the J call TRBJ2-2, with 9 bases matching TRBD1. The CDR3 length is 18 residues. Unmatched junction bases numbered 15, after V lost 4 bases and J lost 6 bases. Germline CDR1 is LGHNA and CDR2 is YSLEER. The DNA for the CDR3 is TGCGCCAGCAGCCGCACCCCCGGGGGACAGGGTTTATCCGGGGAGCTGTTTTTT. Protein: CASSRTPGGQGLSGELFF.

Many counts were recorded for this clonotype. The chain combines TRBV28 with TRBJ2-1, with 8 bases fitting TRBD2. Trimming at V came to 3 bases and at J to 8 bases, leaving 6 bases not matched to a gene. Germline V gene data show CDR1 as MDHEN and CDR2 as SYDVKM. This CDR3 has 14 residues. The DNA for the CDR3 is TGTGCCAGCAGTTTTAGCGGGACTGGTGATGAGCAGTTCTTC. Encoded protein: CASSFSGTGDEQFF.

Regarding this clonotype: This may come from a read error, since a much larger clone is one base off. V is TRBV28 and J is TRBJ2-3; TRBD2 matches at 13 bases. This CDR3 region has 17 residues. Germline-derived CDR1 and CDR2 are MDHEN and SYDVKM. The CDR3 here is CASRSGLAGVLGDSQYF. Here the CDR3 DNA reads TGTGCCAGCAGATCCGGACTAGCGGGAGTCTTGGGAGATTCGCAGTATTTT.

In its sample, this clonotype was seen a few times. This sequence joins TRBV6-1 and TRBJ2-1, with D unclear. Germline-derived CDR1 and CDR2 are MNHNS and SASEGT. V lost 2 bases, J lost 4 bases, and 21 bases lay in between. The CDR3 runs to 18 residues. CDR3 DNA sequence: TGTGCCAGCAGTGAATCTTTGGTAGCCCCTATACCTTACAATGAGCAGTTCTTC. Its protein is CASSESLVAPIPYNEQFF.

The gene calls are TRBV28 and TRBJ2-2; D possibly matches TRBD1 or TRBD2 (5 bases each). The V and J ends lost 1 base and 6 bases respectively, with 15 bases between them. Germline V lookup: CDR1 MDHEN, CDR2 SYDVKM. This CDR3 spans 16 amino acids. CDR3 residues: CASSLLGPLLSGELFF. In nucleotides, the CDR3 is TGTGCCAGCAGTTTATTGGGACCTCTGTTATCCGGGGAGCTGTTTTTT.

This clonotype has a handful of counts. The V and J genes are TRBV11-2 and TRBJ1-3; TRBD1 is a possible D gene (6 bases). The germline V gene encodes CDR1 SGHAT and CDR2 FQNNGV. The CDR3 covers 14 residues. V shed 3 bases and J shed 2 bases, with 8 bases lying between them. CDR3 sequence reads: CASSFQGTGNTIYF. In DNA, the CDR3 is TGTGCCAGCAGCTTCCAGGGGACTGGAAACACCATATATTTT. Using reference TRBV11-2 and TRBJ1-3 for the parts outside the CDR3, the full variable domain is EAGVAQSPRYKIIEKRQSVAFWCNPISGHATLYWYQQILGQGPKLLIQFQNNGVVDDSQLPKDRFSAERLKGVDSTLKIQPAKLEDSAVYLCASSFQGTGNTIYFGEGSWLTVV.

This clonotype was counted at least ten times. This chain joins TRBV3-1 and TRBJ1-1, with TRBD1 matching over 10 bases. From germline, CDR1 is LGHDT and CDR2 YNNKEL (reference sequence). J was trimmed by 3 bases and V by 1 base; bases with no gene match: 2. This CDR3 is built from 15 residues. The CDR3 DNA reads TGTGCCAGCAGCCAAGCCGGACAGGGGGACACTGAAGCTTTCTTT. Protein: CASSQAGQGDTEAFF.

There are a few counts of this clonotype. The chain combines TRBV19 with TRBJ1-1; no clear D gene. CDR3 length: 13 residues. Germline CDR1 is LNHDA and CDR2 is SQIVND (reference sequence). V lost 5 bases, J lost 3 bases, and 10 bases lay in between. CDR3 sequence: CASSVLWDTEAFF. DNA of the CDR3: TGTGCCAGTAGTGTCCTCTGGGACACTGAAGCTTTCTTT.

V gene TRBV4-1 combines with J gene TRBJ2-5; 9 nucleotides line up with TRBD2. Germline CDR1 reads MGHRA; CDR2 reads YSYEKL. The ends lost 5 bases at V and 4 bases at J; junction bases unmatched: 2. The CDR3 contains 13 residues. CDR3 sequence (DNA): TGCGCCAGCAGCGTACTAGCGGGAGAGACCCAGTACTTC. Its translation: CASSVLAGETQYF.

The chain combines TRBV28 with TRBJ1-5, with no clear D. Germline V gene data show CDR1 as MDHEN and CDR2 as SYDVKM. Trimming removed 6 bases from V and 4 bases from J, with 13 bases in between. The CDR3 sequence is 14 residues long. Here the CDR3 DNA reads TGTGCCAGCAGCCCCAACCGGTTAAATCAGCCCCAGCATTTT. It is translated as CASSPNRLNQPQHF.

Many counts were recorded for this clonotype. The J gene is TRBJ2-1, the V gene TRBV15, with 8 nucleotides matching TRBD2. The germline V gene encodes CDR1 LNHNV and CDR2 YYDKDF (reference sequence). The CDR3 contains 15 residues. J gave up 8 bases and V 0 bases, and 6 bases lay outside the gene matches. The CDR3 region is CATSREREGLYEQFF. CDR3 DNA: TGTGCCACCAGCAGAGAACGGGAGGGCCTCTATGAGCAGTTCTTC.

Ten or more counts support this clonotype. The chain has TRBV11-3 and TRBJ1-1, with D uncertain. The CDR3 has 14 residues. V was trimmed by 5 bases and J by 1 base, leaving 11 bases between them. The germline CDR1 and CDR2 sequences are SGHNT and YENEEA. CDR3 coding DNA: TGTGCCAGCAGCCCACTCAGTTGGAACACTGAAGCTTTCTTT. Its translation: CASSPLSWNTEAFF.

This clonotype was picked up a small number of times. This chain uses TRBV4-3 with TRBJ1-2; no clear D gene. V dropped 0 bases and J dropped 8 bases, with 13 bases sitting between them. CDR1 LGHNA and CDR2 YSLEER come from the germline V gene. This CDR3 is built from 14 residues. The CDR3 reads CASSQDIRTFGYTF. CDR3 DNA: TGCGCCAGCAGCCAAGATATTCGGACCTTCGGCTACACCTTC.

This clonotype has more than one count but fewer than ten. A junction end diverges from the germline sequence, so it may reflect a read error. The V call is TRBV13, the J call TRBJ1-4; D not resolved. Germline-derived CDR1 and CDR2 are PRHDT and FYEKMQ (reference sequence). This CDR3 is 19 amino acids long. CDR3 region: CASSLFREPSFATNEKLLF. In DNA form, the CDR3 reads TGTGCCAGCAGCTTATTCCGGGAACCCTCCTTTGCAACTAATGAAAAACTGCTTTTT.